This T cell receptor beta chain emerged from a study of blood T cell repertoires in COVID-19. As for the study in general: The United States, Italy and Spain were the sources of the acute and convalescent COVID-19 samples.

As handled by the study authors: For nucleated cells, counts were estimated from reference gene primer amplification. Method: immunoSEQ multiplex PCR; TCRdb's copy keeps in-frame clones and lacks some. Clonal size and the V and J genes are those of that table, whereas D and trimming came from the DNA. The data show roughly 250,000 clones, around 85% seen once. The CDR3 is made up of 14 amino acids. Per the germline V gene, CDR1 is LGHDT and CDR2 is YNNKEL (reference sequence). The junction had 4 bases not matched to a gene; V was cut back by 6 bases and J by 4 bases. The sample consisted of peripheral blood. V and J are TRBV3-1 (or the pseudogene TRBV3-2) and TRBJ2-1, with 9 bases identical to TRBD2. This clonotype originated in a woman aged 55-75 years with active or convalescent COVID-19. The CDR3 DNA reads TGTGCCAGCAGGACTAGCGGAGCTTACAATGAGCAGTTCTTC. Translating gives CASRTSGAYNEQFF.